This T cell receptor beta chain was sequenced during a study of somatic mutations in cytotoxic T cells in rheumatoid arthritis. Study in general: The researchers flow-sorted some T-cell populations stained with V beta antibodies and got nearly 100% purity, and these included V beta1+ cells sequenced for TCRB. Findings and caveats of the study: Statistical analysis of the slight TRBV07 underrepresentation in rheumatoid arthritis patients did not adjust for multiple comparisons. Patients with rheumatoid arthritis, but not healthy controls, had CD8+ clonality that increased with age. About an eighth of the roughly 60 patients had a largest CD8+ clone above 20% of CD8+ cells.

The CDR3 is 13 residues long. V dropped 2 bases and J dropped 7 bases, with 11 bases sitting between them. Germline CDR1 and CDR2: LGHNA and YSLEER. Note on this clone: As yet, its antigen is unknown.

Sequencing used immunoSEQ multiplex PCR; TCRdb keeps in-frame clones, though not all of them. Altogether about 20,000 clones are present, approximately 87% being singletons, with the ten largest covering over 12%. The specimen was CD8+ T cells sorted from blood. The clonotype originates from a man aged 40-50 years in good health. This chain joins TRBV4-3 and TRBJ1-1, with D hard to call. CDR3 sequence: CASSQFKTDEAFF. DNA of the CDR3: TGCGCCAGCAGCCAATTCAAAACAGATGAAGCTTTCTTT.